Listed below are T cell receptor beta chains from one sample, sequenced in a study of shared clonotypes between healthy human individuals. Some clones are missing from TCRdb's copy, which holds only in-frame ones; the method was immunoSEQ multiplex PCR. The table shows about 2.1 million clones, with roughly 93% occurring only once. The sample consisted of naive CD8+ T cells from PBMCs. These receptors came from a young man in good health. Some clones in this sample may be carry-over from other donors' samples. Each CDR3 is given without its conserved first and last residue.

CDR3 protein: ASSLEGGTPEAF; V gene: TRBV7-2; J gene: TRBJ1-1
CDR3 protein: ASSPIRGQETYEQY; V gene: TRBV27; J gene: TRBJ2-7
CDR3 protein: ASSVLSRGLAGVETQY; V gene: TRBV5-1; J gene: TRBJ2-5
CDR3 protein: ASSMGGGEQY; V gene: TRBV19; J gene: TRBJ2-7
CDR3 protein: ASSLWAGGRTYEQY; V gene: TRBV27; J gene: TRBJ2-7
CDR3 protein: ASSPRLAGSTDTQY; V gene: TRBV4-1; J gene: TRBJ2-3
CDR3 protein: ASRNMDIGQETQY; V gene: TRBV2; J gene: TRBJ2-5
CDR3 protein: ASSYSDRGAEKLF; V gene: TRBV6-5; J gene: TRBJ1-4
CDR3 protein: ASSLGGQGKKTQY; V gene: TRBV7-2; J gene: TRBJ2-5
CDR3 protein: ASTWTGAEQY; V gene: TRBV6-1; J gene: TRBJ2-7
CDR3 protein: ASSLGQGARFTEAF; V gene: TRBV28; J gene: TRBJ1-1
CDR3 protein: ASSLTGREGTEAF; V gene: TRBV7-3; J gene: TRBJ1-1
CDR3 protein: SVEEGGRGWGYT; V gene: TRBV29-1; J gene: TRBJ1-2
CDR3 protein: ASRTGDAIQY; V gene: TRBV27; J gene: TRBJ2-4
CDR3 protein: ASSLAPPRTSGSPVYNEQF; V gene: TRBV7-6; J gene: TRBJ2-1
CDR3 protein: ASSQDRNTEAF; V gene: TRBV10-1; J gene: TRBJ1-1
CDR3 protein: ASSLRQELAGNTDTQY; V gene: TRBV4-1; J gene: TRBJ2-3
CDR3 protein: ASSSRDNTGELF; V gene: TRBV27; J gene: TRBJ2-2
CDR3 protein: ASSQDWGEGYQPQH; V gene: TRBV4-1; J gene: TRBJ1-5